Presented here are 28 T cell receptor beta chains from one specimen sequenced in a study of beta chain features in type 1 diabetes. Isolated RNA was reverse transcribed in full, so expressed TCRB transcripts were sequenced. TCRdb's table, derived via immunoSEQ multiplex PCR, lists solely in-frame clones and lacks some. The sample holds under 400,000 clones, approximately 12% seen once. The sequencing input was naive CD4+ T cells from blood. The receptors stem from a man younger than 30 in good health.

V is TRBV28 and J is TRBJ2-2, with D uncertain. The V gene lost 4 bases and the J gene lost 6 bases, with 24 bases spanning the gap. The CDR3 sequence is 18 residues long. Per the germline V gene, CDR1 is MDHEN and CDR2 is SYDVKM. The CDR3 region has the DNA TGTGCCAGCAGTTCCCCCCCCGGGTGGTTGGTTTCGGCCGGGGAGCTGTTTTTT. Translated, it gives CASSSPPGWLVSAGELFF.

The genes are TRBV4-1 and TRBJ2-5, with a tentative D call TRBD2 (5 bases). Germline CDR1 is MGHRA and CDR2 is YSYEKL. The germline V and J ends were trimmed by 1 base and 9 bases, with 15 bases remaining between them. The CDR3 is 14 amino acids. This CDR3 reads CASSQVGGKRAQYF. CDR3 sequence (DNA): TGCGCCAGCAGCCAAGTCGGCGGAAAGAGGGCCCAGTACTTC.

This chain uses TRBV3-1 (or the pseudogene TRBV3-2) with TRBJ2-5; tentatively, D is TRBD2 (5 bases). The CDR3 consists of 9 residues. Deletions cut 7 bases from V and 11 bases from J, with 8 bases between. Germline assignment: CDR1 LGHDT and CDR2 YNNKEL (reference sequence). In DNA, the CDR3 is TGTGCCAGCAAGGGCGGGCAGTACTTC. This translates into CASKGGQYF.

In its sample, this clone was seen a few times. The chain has TRBV29-1 and TRBJ2-1, with 7 nucleotides matching TRBD2. V dropped 8 bases and J dropped 9; count of bases not matched to a gene: 13. CDR1 is SQVTM, CDR2 ANQGSEA, per germline. The CDR3 extends over 13 amino acids. The CDR3 DNA reads as TGCAGCTGTTGGGAGGGCCTCAACAGTGAGCAGTTCTTC. This sequence encodes CSCWEGLNSEQFF.

CDR3 sequence: CASSAGISYEQYF. Here the CDR3 DNA reads TGTGCCAGCTCAGCGGGAATTTCCTACGAGCAGTACTTC. The genes are TRBV18 and TRBJ2-7; D might be TRBD2 (6 bases). The V gene lost 5 bases and the J gene lost 1 base, with 9 bases spanning the gap. In germline, CDR1 is KGHSH, CDR2 LQKENI. The CDR3 is 13 residues long.

The V gene is TRBV7-8, the J gene TRBJ2-5; D possibly corresponds to TRBD1 (5 bases). This CDR3 is built from 15 residues. Trimming pared 8 bases from V and 1 base from J, leaving 17 bases between. Germline CDR1 reads SGHVS; CDR2 reads FQNEAQ. The CDR3 protein is CASGSREAAQETQYF. In DNA form, the CDR3 reads TGTGCCAGCGGATCCAGGGAAGCCGCCCAAGAGACCCAGTACTTC. Full variable domain (outside the CDR3, taken from reference TRBV7-8 and TRBJ2-5): GAGVSQSPRYKVAKRGQDVALRCDPISGHVSLFWYQQALGQGPEFLTYFQNEAQLDKSGLPSDRFFAERPEGSVSTLKIQRTQQEDSAVYLCASGSREAAQETQYFGPGTRLLVL.

This chain links TRBV18 with TRBJ1-1; no clear D gene. The V gene lost 4 bases and the J gene lost 0 bases, with 12 bases spanning the gap. Germline CDR1 KGHSH, CDR2 LQKENI. This CDR3 spans 15 amino acids. The CDR3 reads CASSLSRGLNTEAFF. CDR3 coding DNA: TGTGCCAGCTCACTAAGTCGAGGATTGAACACTGAAGCTTTCTTT. The full variable domain, completed using reference TRBV18 and TRBJ1-1, is NAGVMQNPRHLVRRRGQEARLRCSPMKGHSHVYWYRQLPEEGLKFMVYLQKENIIDESGMPKERFSAEFPKEGPSILRIQQVVRGDSAAYFCASSLSRGLNTEAFFGQGTRLTVV.

This clone was recorded a few times. The chain couples TRBV5-4 to TRBJ2-1, with TRBD2 identical over 7 bases. V lost 3 bases, J lost 0 bases, and 9 bases stayed unmatched. This CDR3 spans 17 amino acids. Germline V gives CDR1 SGHNT, CDR2 YYREEE (reference sequence). The CDR3, as DNA: TGTGCCAGCAGCTCCCTAGCGGAGCCCGTCTCCTACAATGAGCAGTTCTTC. This gives the protein CASSSLAEPVSYNEQFF. Together with reference TRBV5-4 and TRBJ2-1, the CDR3 gives the full variable domain: ETGVTQSPTHLIKTRGQQVTLRCSSQSGHNTVSWYQQALGQGPQFIFQYYREEENGRGNFPPRFSGLQFPNYSSELNVNALELDDSALYLCASSSLAEPVSYNEQFFGPGTRLTVL.

This clone occurred a few times. The chain couples TRBV7-2 to TRBJ2-7; possible D gene TRBD2, 6 bases. Trimming shortened V by 4 bases and J by 0 bases, and 10 bases separated the two germline ends. The CDR3 covers 14 residues. CDR1 and CDR2 (germline): SGHTA, FQGNSA. The CDR3 loop reads CASSWGTFSYEQYF. The CDR3 DNA sequence: TGTGCCAGCAGCTGGGGGACTTTCTCCTACGAGCAGTACTTC.

V usage is TRBV7-2 and J usage is TRBJ2-7, with D possibly being TRBD1 (6 bases). Germline lookup yields CDR1 SGHTA and CDR2 FQGNSA. This CDR3 contains 15 residues. V lost 2 bases and J 6 bases, leaving 17 bases between the germline ends. CDR3 sequence reads: CASSLIFGGRREQYF. CDR3 in DNA: TGTGCCAGCAGCTTAATTTTTGGGGGCCGTCGCGAGCAGTACTTC.

The chain links TRBV6-1 to TRBJ2-2; the match to TRBD2 covers 8 bases. Germline CDR1 and CDR2: MNHNS and SASEGT. This CDR3 spans 16 amino acids. Unmatched junction bases numbered 6, after V lost 2 bases and J lost 4 bases. The CDR3: CASSERLAGFTGELFF. CDR3 DNA sequence: TGTGCCAGCAGTGAACGGCTAGCGGGTTTCACCGGGGAGCTGTTTTTT.

The V and J genes are TRBV15 and TRBJ2-5; 13 bases match TRBD2. The CDR3 runs to 16 residues. CDR1 and CDR2 from the germline V gene are LNHNV and YYDKDF (reference sequence). The J segment lost 5 bases and the V segment lost 7 bases, leaving 10 bases of the junction unmatched. The CDR3 sequence is CATMGGTSGMGETQYF. The CDR3 DNA follows: TGTGCCACCATGGGTGGGACTAGCGGGATGGGGGAGACCCAGTACTTC.

CDR3 amino acids: CASSRTGDGYTF. The CDR3 nucleotides read TGTGCCAGCAGCCGGACAGGGGATGGCTACACCTTC. The chain employs TRBV6-5 and TRBJ1-2; 9 bases align to TRBD1. Losses at the gene ends were 6 bases for V and 6 bases for J; bases not matched to a gene: 2. Germline V lookup: CDR1 MNHEY, CDR2 SVGAGI. This CDR3 spans 12 amino acids.

With regard to this clone: This sample includes further DNA sequences coding for the same CDR3. The V gene is TRBV5-4, the J gene TRBJ2-1, with 9 bases lining up with TRBD1. The CDR3 contains 15 residues. Trimming cost V 4 bases and J 6 bases; bases outside gene matches: 8. From germline, CDR1 is SGHNT and CDR2 YYREEE (reference sequence). The CDR3 here is CASSLAGQGSNEQFF. CDR3 nucleotide sequence: TGTGCCAGCAGCCTCGCGGGACAGGGAAGCAATGAGCAGTTCTTC.

This chain joins TRBV30 and TRBJ1-2; 7 nucleotides align to TRBD1. CDR1 is GTSNPN and CDR2 is SVGIG in the germline V gene (reference sequence). The length of the CDR3 is 11 residues. J was trimmed by 8 bases and V by 4 bases; bases with no gene match: 4. The CDR3 region is CAWTGGWGYTF. CDR3 nucleotides: TGTGCCTGGACAGGGGGATGGGGCTACACCTTC.

This clone has more than one count but fewer than ten. The chain has TRBV25-1 and TRBJ2-6; no clear D gene. Germline V lookup: CDR1 MGHDK, CDR2 SYGVNS. The CDR3 extends over 14 amino acids. The V gene lost 4 bases and the J gene lost 1 base, with 5 bases spanning the gap. CDR3 protein: CASSAHSGANVLTF. The DNA for the CDR3 is TGTGCCAGCAGTGCCCATTCTGGGGCCAACGTCCTGACTTTC.

This chain connects TRBV30 to TRBJ1-2, with D possibly being TRBD1 (5 bases). The germline CDR1 and CDR2 sequences are GTSNPN and SVGIG (reference sequence). The CDR3 spans 17 residues. V shed 5 bases and J shed 7 bases, with 29 bases lying between them. The CDR3 reads CAWGRAFTRPGGSGYTF. The CDR3 nucleotides are TGTGCCTGGGGACGGGCCTTCACGCGGCCCGGGGGAAGTGGCTACACCTTC. The entire variable domain, with the rest obtained from reference TRBV30 and TRBJ1-2, is as follows: SQTIHQWPATLVQPVGSPLSLECTVEGTSNPNLYWYRQAAGRGLQLLFYSVGIGQISSEVPQNLSASRPQDRQFILSSKKLLLSDSGFYLCAWGRAFTRPGGSGYTFGSGTRLTVV.

This chain links TRBV30 with TRBJ1-1, with TRBD1 as a possible D gene (5 bases). CDR1 and CDR2 from the germline V gene are GTSNPN and SVGIG (reference sequence). This CDR3 spans 13 amino acids. The germline V and J ends were trimmed by 1 base and 0 bases, with 6 bases remaining between them. CDR3 region: CAWSEGLNTEAFF. CDR3 in DNA: TGTGCCTGGAGTGAGGGGCTGAACACTGAAGCTTTCTTT. Drawing the rest from reference TRBV30 and TRBJ1-1, the complete variable domain is SQTIHQWPATLVQPVGSPLSLECTVEGTSNPNLYWYRQAAGRGLQLLFYSVGIGQISSEVPQNLSASRPQDRQFILSSKKLLLSDSGFYLCAWSEGLNTEAFFGQGTRLTVV.

This clone appeared a few times. The V call is TRBV6-4, the J call TRBJ2-1; TRBD1 is a possible D gene (7 bases). Per germline, CDR1 MRHNA and CDR2 SNTAGT. V lost 3 bases and J 8 bases, leaving 14 bases between the germline ends. This CDR3 spans 14 amino acids. For the CDR3, the DNA is TGTGCCAGCAGTGAGACAGGGACTTGGGATGAGCAGTTCTTC. This translates into CASSETGTWDEQFF.

CDR3 bases: TGTGCCAGCAGCCAAGATCTGGCAGGGGAGATCCAAGAGACCCAGTACTTC. The encoded protein is CASSQDLAGEIQETQYF. V and J are TRBV4-2 and TRBJ2-5, with D perhaps TRBD1 (6 bases). The CDR3 runs 17 residues. Germline CDR1 LGHNA, CDR2 YNFKEQ. V lost 0 bases, J lost 1 base, and 15 bases lay in between.

The chain carries TRBV7-6 and TRBJ2-3; tentative D call: TRBD1 (6 bases). CDR3 length: 13 amino acids. Trimming shortened V by 1 base and J by 8 bases, and 10 bases separated the two germline ends. Germline CDR1 and CDR2: SGHVS and FNYEAQ. DNA for the CDR3: TGTGCCAGCAGCTTAGACAGGGTAGCTACGCAGTATTTT. It codes for CASSLDRVATQYF.

The rearrangement links TRBV9 to TRBJ1-2; 12 bases agree with TRBD1. Germline trimming cut 2 bases from V and 7 bases from J; bases unmatched to any gene: 6. Looked up from germline, CDR1 is SGDLS and CDR2 is YYNGEE. CDR3 length: 15 amino acids. CDR3 nucleotides: TGTGCCAGCAGCGTGGGGACAGGGGGCGCGTTTGGCTACACCTTC. Translating it yields CASSVGTGGAFGYTF.

This clone was seen only a few times. The V and J genes are TRBV5-1 and TRBJ2-5, with D possibly TRBD1 on 6 matching bases. Trimming removed 3 bases at V and 2 bases at J, with 11 bases between. The germline V gene encodes CDR1 SGHRS and CDR2 YFSETQ. The length of the CDR3 is 14 residues. The CDR3 coding sequence is TGCGCCAGCAGCTCTGGACAGCTACAAGAGACCCAGTACTTC. Translating it yields CASSSGQLQETQYF.

This clone was seen ten or more times. The V gene is TRBV29-1, the J gene TRBJ1-1; maybe TRBD1 (5 bases). Germline V gene data show CDR1 as SQVTM and CDR2 as ANQGSEA. Trimming took off 4 bases at V and 0 bases at J, with 6 bases between the two ends. The CDR3 is made up of 12 amino acids. The CDR3 DNA is TGCAGCGTTGCAGGGTTGAACACTGAAGCTTTCTTT. Protein product: CSVAGLNTEAFF.

The chain couples TRBV7-3 to TRBJ2-1, with 8 bases identical to TRBD2. The V segment lost 5 bases and the J segment 0 bases; nucleotides outside the gene matches: 9. CDR1 is SGHTA, CDR2 FQGTGA, per germline. This CDR3 comprises 17 residues. CDR3 sequence reads: CASSPKAGTSSYNEQFF. In nucleotides, the CDR3 is TGTGCCAGCAGCCCAAAAGCTGGGACTAGCTCCTACAATGAGCAGTTCTTC. The entire variable domain, with the rest obtained from reference TRBV7-3 and TRBJ2-1, is as follows: GAGVSQTPSNKVTEKGKYVELRCDPISGHTALYWYRQSLGQGPEFLIYFQGTGAADDSGLPNDRFFAVRPEGSVSTLKIQRTERGDSAVYLCASSPKAGTSSYNEQFFGPGTRLTVL.

The sample holds a few counts of this clone. The V gene is TRBV9, the J gene TRBJ1-1, with 8 positions matching TRBD1. This CDR3 contains 15 residues. From germline, CDR1 is SGDLS and CDR2 YYNGEE. The junction had 8 bases not matched to a gene; V was cut back by 3 bases and J by 4 bases. The chain's CDR3 is CASSGYRGSGTEAFF. CDR3 coding DNA: TGTGCCAGCAGCGGATACAGGGGGTCTGGCACTGAAGCTTTCTTT.

The chain links TRBV28 to TRBJ1-1; 7 bases map to TRBD1. Germline trimming cut 6 bases from V and 5 bases from J; bases unmatched to any gene: 6. The CDR3 consists of 13 residues. Germline V lookup: CDR1 MDHEN, CDR2 SYDVKM. For the CDR3, the DNA is TGTGCCAGCAGCCTAGGGGGCGAAACTGAAGCTTTCTTT. Its protein is CASSLGGETEAFF.

A few counts support this clone. V usage is TRBV7-2 and J usage is TRBJ1-2; TRBD1 might be the D (6 bases). The CDR3 spans 14 residues. V lost 1 base, J lost 6 bases, and 12 bases lay in between. Per the germline V gene, CDR1 is SGHTA and CDR2 is FQGNSA. CDR3 region: CASSLGWDNHGYTF. For the CDR3, the DNA is TGTGCCAGCAGCTTAGGATGGGACAACCATGGCTACACCTTC.